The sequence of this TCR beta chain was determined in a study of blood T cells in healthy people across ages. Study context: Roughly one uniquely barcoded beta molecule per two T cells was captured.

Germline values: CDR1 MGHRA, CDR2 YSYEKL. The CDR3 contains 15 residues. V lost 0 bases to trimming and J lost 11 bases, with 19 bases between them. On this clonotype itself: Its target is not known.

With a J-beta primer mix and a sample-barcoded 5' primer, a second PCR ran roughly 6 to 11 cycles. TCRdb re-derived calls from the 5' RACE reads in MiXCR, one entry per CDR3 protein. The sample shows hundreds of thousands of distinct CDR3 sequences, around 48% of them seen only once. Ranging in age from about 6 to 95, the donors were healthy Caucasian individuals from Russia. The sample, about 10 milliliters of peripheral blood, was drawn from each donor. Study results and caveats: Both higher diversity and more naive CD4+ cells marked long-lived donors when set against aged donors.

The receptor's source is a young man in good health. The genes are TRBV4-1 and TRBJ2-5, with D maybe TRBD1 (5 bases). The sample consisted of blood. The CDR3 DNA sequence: TGCGCCAGCAGCCAAGAGTCAGGGCCCTACAATGAGCAGTACTTC. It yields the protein CASSQESGPYNEQYF.